The following is a TCR beta chain sequence with its context. The data derive from a study of blood T cell repertoires in COVID-19. Study-wide background: The United States, Italy and Spain supplied acute and convalescent COVID-19 samples. PBMCs, B-cell-depleted T cells, or T cells provided the cDNA or gDNA that made up the material.

V dropped 5 bases and J dropped 3 bases, with 19 bases sitting between them. The CDR3 is made up of 16 amino acids. CDR1 and CDR2 (germline): SGHTA, FQGNSA. How the authors handled the data: How many nucleated cells were present was estimated from reference gene primer amplification. Clones were sequenced by immunoSEQ multiplex PCR, and TCRdb holds only the in-frame ones, with some missing. The DNA gave D and trimming, while V, J and clone size come from that table. This sample has 55,000 to 75,000 clones, with around nine tenths found just once. The specimen sequenced was peripheral blood. The sequence was collected from a human donor with active COVID-19. The donor label of this sample is uncertain. The J gene is TRBJ1-2, the V gene TRBV7-2, with a possible D match to TRBD1 (6 bases). The CDR3 nucleotides read TGTGCCAGCAGCGTCACGGCAGGGGTCGGCCACTATGGCTACACCTTC. Its protein is CASSVTAGVGHYGYTF.